Each of the 25 T cell receptor beta chains below was sequenced from the same sample in a study of OX40 agonist ivuxolimab in advanced cancers. The method was immunoSEQ multiplex PCR; TCRdb's version includes in-frame clones alone and lacks a portion of them. This sample has more than 80,000 clones, with roughly 89% found just once. The sample consisted of CD4+ or CD8+ T cells sorted from blood, taken in a trial of the OX40 agonist ivuxolimab. These receptors were taken from an adult with an advanced solid tumor such as melanoma, head and neck, liver or kidney cancer.

V is TRBV7-9 and J is TRBJ2-3, with 15 bases lining up with TRBD2. J lost 6 bases, V lost 2 bases, and 6 bases had no gene match. This CDR3 spans 17 amino acids. Germline V gene data show CDR1 as SEHNR and CDR2 as FQNEAQ (reference sequence). In DNA, the CDR3 is TGTGCCAGCAGCTTAAGTGGACTAGCGGGGGGGAGCGATACGCAGTATTTT. Its translation is CASSLSGLAGGSDTQYF.

This chain connects TRBV7-2 to TRBJ1-3, with D unresolved. CDR3 length equals 17 residues. Germline CDR1 is SGHTA and CDR2 is FQGNSA. V was clipped by 1 base and J by 0 bases, with 13 bases between them. As DNA, the CDR3 is TGTGCCAGCAGCTTAGTGGCAGGCGCCATCTCTGGAAACACCATATATTTT. Translating gives CASSLVAGAISGNTIYF.

The J gene is TRBJ1-1, the V gene TRBV28; 9 bases map to TRBD1. After removal of 5 bases from V and 7 bases from J, the junction contained 11 bases not matched to a gene. The germline gives CDR1 MDHEN, CDR2 SYDVKM. The CDR3 is made up of 15 amino acids. In nucleotides, the CDR3 is TGTGCCAGCAGTAACCAAAGGACAGGGGTAAGTGAAGCTTTCTTT. Amino acid sequence: CASSNQRTGVSEAFF.

This clone has only a few counts. The V call is TRBV29-1, the J call TRBJ1-5; 8 bases line up with TRBD1. The CDR3 covers 14 residues. Per germline, CDR1 SQVTM and CDR2 ANQGSEA. Trimming cost V 6 bases and J 2 bases; bases outside gene matches: 6. In DNA, the CDR3 is TGCAGCGTGGCCCCGGGACAGGGCAATCAGCCCCAGCATTTT. Residues: CSVAPGQGNQPQHF. Together with reference TRBV29-1 and TRBJ1-5, the CDR3 gives the full variable domain: SAVISQKPSRDICQRGTSLTIQCQVDSQVTMMFWYRQQPGQSLTLIATANQGSEATYESGFVIDKFPISRPNLTFSTLTVSNMSPEDSSIYLCSVAPGQGNQPQHFGDGTRLSIL.

This clone was recorded a few times. V usage is TRBV6-4 and J usage is TRBJ2-3; a weak D match, TRBD2 (6 bases). CDR3 length equals 14 residues. The germline V gene has CDR1 MRHNA and CDR2 SNTAGT. Trimming cost V 6 bases and J 2 bases, with 12 bases left between them. The CDR3 nucleotides read TGTGCCAGCAGCAGGGACTTTAACACAGATACGCAGTATTTT. This codes for CASSRDFNTDTQYF.

This sequence joins TRBV2 and TRBJ2-7; D is possibly TRBD1 (5 bases). This CDR3 spans 13 amino acids. Looked up from germline, CDR1 is SNHLY and CDR2 is FYNNEI. V was pared by 5 bases and J by 5 bases, with 13 bases between. In nucleotides, the CDR3 is TGTGCCAGCAGTTTTGCTTCCAGGGACGAGCAGTACTTC. Amino acid sequence: CASSFASRDEQYF.

V is TRBV7-9 and J is TRBJ2-1; 9 nucleotides line up with TRBD2. The V gene's germline CDR1 is SEHNR and CDR2 FQNEAQ (reference sequence). The CDR3 length is 14 residues. V was pared by 5 bases and J by 5 bases, with 4 bases of the junction left unmatched. The CDR3 sequence: CASSRTSVNNEQFF. As DNA, the CDR3 is TGTGCCAGCAGCCGGACTAGCGTAAACAATGAGCAGTTCTTC.

The gene calls are TRBV6-1 and TRBJ1-5; 12 nucleotides match TRBD1. Germline V gene data show CDR1 as MNHNS and CDR2 as SASEGT. V was pared by 8 bases and J by 7 bases, with 9 bases of the junction left unmatched. CDR3 size: 15 residues. This chain's CDR3 is CASLRDRGLGQPQHF. CDR3 in DNA: TGTGCCAGCTTGCGGGACAGGGGGCTCGGACAGCCCCAGCATTTT.

The chain employs TRBV19 and TRBJ2-1; 9 bases are a match to TRBD2. The CDR3 runs to 14 residues. Losses at the gene ends were 3 bases for V and 8 bases for J; bases not matched to a gene: 5. Germline CDR1 is LNHDA and CDR2 is SQIVND (reference sequence). The CDR3 DNA reads TGTGCCAGTAGTATTTCCCGCGGGAGGGATGAGCAGTTCTTC. It encodes CASSISRGRDEQFF.

V is TRBV10-3 and J is TRBJ1-2, with 11 bases matching TRBD1. Germline trimming cut 7 bases from V and 4 bases from J; bases unmatched to any gene: 14. The CDR3 has 17 residues. CDR1 is ENHRY, CDR2 SYGVKD, per germline. For the CDR3, the DNA is TGTGCCATCAACGGACCGTCCGGGACAGGGGGGACCTATGGCTACACCTTC. This codes for CAINGPSGTGGTYGYTF.

Only a few counts were recorded for this clone. The rearrangement joins TRBV10-3 to TRBJ1-1; weak D call: TRBD1 (5 bases). The CDR3 has 11 residues. The V and J ends lost 11 bases and 5 bases respectively, with 12 bases between them. Germline assignment: CDR1 ENHRY and CDR2 SYGVKD. DNA for the CDR3: TGTGCCTCTCACGGGGGTACTGAAGCTTTCTTT. It yields the protein CASHGGTEAFF.

This chain uses TRBV18 with TRBJ1-6; 7 bases line up with TRBD1. The V gene's germline CDR1 is KGHSH and CDR2 LQKENI. There are 15 residues in the CDR3. With V trimmed by 4 bases and J by 4 bases, 4 bases remained unmatched. Here the CDR3 DNA reads TGTGCCAGCTCACGAACAGGGGTGTATAATTCACCCCTCCACTTT. Its protein product is CASSRTGVYNSPLHF. The complete variable domain, with remaining parts taken from reference TRBV18 and TRBJ1-6, reads NAGVMQNPRHLVRRRGQEARLRCSPMKGHSHVYWYRQLPEEGLKFMVYLQKENIIDESGMPKERFSAEFPKEGPSILRIQQVVRGDSAAYFCASSRTGVYNSPLHFGNGTRLTVT.

The V gene is TRBV28, the J gene TRBJ2-1; possibly TRBD2 for D (5 bases). Germline V gives CDR1 MDHEN, CDR2 SYDVKM. This CDR3 has 16 amino acids. The V end lost 5 bases, the J end lost 0 bases, and 14 bases lay between the germline ends. The CDR3 DNA sequence: TGTGCCAGCAGTCGCCCTCCGGGGAGCTCCTACAATGAGCAGTTCTTC. This encodes CASSRPPGSSYNEQFF.

The V call is TRBV5-1, the J call TRBJ1-3, with 7 bases identical to TRBD1. Per the germline V gene, CDR1 is SGHRS and CDR2 is YFSETQ. Trimming at V came to 0 bases and at J to 0 bases, leaving 3 bases not matched to a gene. This CDR3 has 16 residues. The CDR3 DNA follows: TGCGCCAGCAGCTTGGTCGGGACAGTCTCTGGAAACACCATATATTTT. Translated, it gives CASSLVGTVSGNTIYF.

V is TRBV10-2 and J is TRBJ2-1; TRBD2 matches 9 bases. V lost 10 bases to trimming and J lost 2 bases; unmatched junction nucleotides: 6. Germline V gene sequence: CDR1 WSHSY, CDR2 SAAADI. The CDR3 extends over 14 amino acids. The CDR3 coding sequence is TGCGCCACCTTAGCGGGGGTAGCCTACAATGAGCAGTTCTTC. This translates into CATLAGVAYNEQFF.

As concerns this clone: The junction and the germline gene differ at one end; a read error may be behind it. The chain has TRBV7-7 and TRBJ2-2; TRBD2 aligns across 11 bases. Germline CDR1 is SSHAT and CDR2 is FNYEAQ (reference sequence). CDR3 length equals 16 residues. CDR3 in DNA: TGTGCTAGCAGCTTCAGTAGCGGGGGGGCCGCCGGGGAGCTGTTTTTT. Translation gives CASSFSSGGAAGELFF.

This chain uses TRBV18 with TRBJ2-7; TRBD1 matches at 7 bases. The length of the CDR3 is 14 residues. Trimming removed 3 bases from V and 2 bases from J; junction bases left unmatched: 4. Germline assignment: CDR1 KGHSH and CDR2 LQKENI. CDR3 protein: CASSPVGTAYEQYF. The CDR3 coding sequence is TGTGCCAGCTCACCCGTCGGGACAGCCTACGAGCAGTACTTC.

The chain recombines TRBV28 with TRBJ1-3; TRBD1 is a possible D gene (5 bases). The length of the CDR3 is 15 residues. With 2 bases removed from V and 0 bases from J, the gap between germline ends came to 8 bases. The V gene's germline CDR1 is MDHEN and CDR2 SYDVKM. The CDR3 DNA sequence: TGTGCCAGCAGTTTAGTCAGGGACTCTGGAAACACCATATATTTT. Protein: CASSLVRDSGNTIYF.

The V call is TRBV9, the J call TRBJ1-3; D is undetermined. CDR1 SGDLS and CDR2 YYNGEE come from the germline V gene. The CDR3 covers 16 residues. Trimming cost V 0 bases and J 0 bases, with 10 bases left between them. CDR3 in DNA: TGTGCCAGCAGCGTAGGCTCAGCAATCTCTGGAAACACCATATATTTT. Translating gives CASSVGSAISGNTIYF.

The chain carries TRBV19 and TRBJ2-3; 9 bases are a match to TRBD2. Looked up from germline, CDR1 is LNHDA and CDR2 is SQIVND (reference sequence). The CDR3 has 14 amino acids. V lost 8 bases, J lost 5 bases, and 8 bases stayed unmatched. In nucleotides, the CDR3 is TGTGCCAGTGGACTAGCGAGCTTGGTAGATACGCAGTATTTT. This translates into CASGLASLVDTQYF.

This chain uses TRBV2 with TRBJ2-3; D possibly corresponds to TRBD1 (5 bases). The ends were cut back, 6 bases at V and 6 bases at J, with 16 bases in the middle. This CDR3 is built from 14 residues. From germline, CDR1 is SNHLY and CDR2 FYNNEI. CDR3: CASSDLGLGDTQYF. The CDR3 DNA reads TGTGCCAGCAGCGACCTGGGGCTAGGGGATACGCAGTATTTT.

This chain links TRBV18 with TRBJ2-2, with a weak D call TRBD1 (6 bases). This CDR3 has 15 residues. V was pared by 2 bases and J by 0 bases, with 7 bases between. Germline CDR1 KGHSH, CDR2 LQKENI. This chain's CDR3 is CASSPGGTNTGELFF. In DNA, the CDR3 is TGTGCCAGCTCACCAGGGGGCACGAACACCGGGGAGCTGTTTTTT.

The chain is built from TRBV5-4 and TRBJ2-3; 14 positions agree with TRBD2. The CDR3 covers 17 residues. The germline CDR1 and CDR2 sequences are SGHNT and YYREEE (reference sequence). V shed 0 bases and J 5 bases; nucleotides not matched to a gene: 5. The CDR3 nucleotides are TGTGCCAGCAGCTTGGAAGGGACTAGCGGGGGACTAGATACGCAGTATTTT. This gives the protein CASSLEGTSGGLDTQYF. The entire variable domain, with the rest obtained from reference TRBV5-4 and TRBJ2-3, is as follows: ETGVTQSPTHLIKTRGQQVTLRCSSQSGHNTVSWYQQALGQGPQFIFQYYREEENGRGNFPPRFSGLQFPNYSSELNVNALELDDSALYLCASSLEGTSGGLDTQYFGPGTRLTVL.

V and J are TRBV6-5 and TRBJ1-5; TRBD1 agrees at 7 bases. The CDR3 is 15 residues long. CDR1 and CDR2 (germline): MNHEY, SVGAGI. V shed 7 bases, J shed 0 bases, and the junction held 6 bases outside the gene matches. The CDR3 coding sequence is TGTGCCAGCAAACAGGGGTACAATAGCAATCAGCCCCAGCATTTT. It is translated as CASKQGYNSNQPQHF.

J is TRBJ2-7 and V is TRBV9; TRBD1 aligns across 7 bases. The V gene's germline CDR1 is SGDLS and CDR2 YYNGEE. The V and J ends lost 0 bases and 6 bases, in that order; junction bases with no gene match: 9. CDR3 size: 15 residues. DNA of the CDR3: TGTGCCAGCAGCGTAGGGCGACAGGGCTCTTTCGAGCAGTACTTC. This codes for CASSVGRQGSFEQYF.